These 9 T cell receptor beta chains originate from one sample sequenced in a study of control samples from healthy donors and cancer patients. Assay used: immunoSEQ multiplex PCR; TCRdb lists only in-frame clones, some missing. The sample shows about 120,000 clones, around 87% of them seen only once. Sequencing was done on a sample of blood. These receptors were collected from a man between 60 and 75 years old in good health.

V is TRBV6-6 and J is TRBJ1-2; a possible D gene is TRBD1 (5 bases). Trimming stripped 5 bases from V and 8 bases from J, with 27 bases between. In germline, CDR1 is MNHNY, CDR2 SVGAGI (reference sequence). There are 17 residues in the CDR3. The CDR3 DNA sequence: TGTGCCAGCAGTCCTATCCGGGCGCGTCAGGGCGTTTACGGCTACACCTTC. Its protein product is CASSPIRARQGVYGYTF.

The chain is built from TRBV7-2 and TRBJ2-7; 8 nucleotides match TRBD1. CDR1 and CDR2 from the germline V gene are SGHTA and FQGNSA. With 8 bases clipped from V and 5 bases from J, the junction kept 8 bases outside the gene matches. The CDR3 extends over 13 amino acids. This chain's CDR3 is CASGDRKRNEQYF. CDR3 in DNA: TGTGCCAGCGGGGACAGGAAAAGGAACGAGCAGTACTTC. The whole variable domain, filled in from reference TRBV7-2 and TRBJ2-7, reads GAGVSQSPSNKVTEKGKDVELRCDPISGHTALYWYRQSLGQGLEFLIYFQGNSAPDKSGLPSDRFSAERTGGSVSTLTIQRTQQEDSAVYLCASGDRKRNEQYFGPGTRLTVT.

The chain combines TRBV2 with TRBJ1-1, with 10 bases that match TRBD1. CDR1 and CDR2 from the germline V gene are SNHLY and FYNNEI. This CDR3 comprises 15 residues. The V gene end was trimmed by 4 bases and the J gene end by 2 bases; junction bases not matched to a gene: 4. The CDR3 sequence: CASSGRQGANTEAFF. CDR3 coding DNA: TGTGCCAGCAGTGGTCGACAGGGGGCTAACACTGAAGCTTTCTTT.

The chain combines TRBV5-6 with TRBJ1-1, with D tentatively TRBD1 (6 bases). Per germline, CDR1 SGHDT and CDR2 YYEEEE. The V end lost 0 bases, the J end lost 3 bases, and 15 bases lay between the germline ends. The CDR3 loop spans 16 amino acids. The chain's CDR3 is CASSLAPGQTHTEAFF. CDR3 nucleotide sequence: TGTGCCAGCAGCTTGGCTCCCGGACAGACTCACACTGAAGCTTTCTTT.

The chain employs TRBV30 and TRBJ1-4, with D maybe TRBD1 (5 bases). Germline V gene lookup returns CDR1 GTSNPN and CDR2 SVGIG (reference sequence). Trimming pared 4 bases from V and 3 bases from J, leaving 9 bases between. The CDR3 totals 13 residues. CDR3 sequence (DNA): TGTGCCTGGATGGGGCAGGCTAATGAAAAACTGTTTTTT. It specifies CAWMGQANEKLFF. Complete variable domain (other parts from reference TRBV30 and TRBJ1-4): SQTIHQWPATLVQPVGSPLSLECTVEGTSNPNLYWYRQAAGRGLQLLFYSVGIGQISSEVPQNLSASRPQDRQFILSSKKLLLSDSGFYLCAWMGQANEKLFFGSGTQLSVL.

V usage is TRBV19 and J usage is TRBJ2-3; D is perhaps TRBD2 (6 bases). V was clipped by 5 bases and J by 0 bases, with 18 bases between them. In germline, CDR1 is LNHDA, CDR2 SQIVND (reference sequence). The CDR3 sequence is 17 residues long. The CDR3: CASSASGSGPSTDTQYF. For the CDR3, the DNA is TGTGCCAGTAGTGCCAGTGGGAGCGGGCCCAGCACAGATACGCAGTATTTT.

The chain joins TRBV19 to TRBJ1-2; the match to TRBD1 covers 7 bases. V shed 6 bases, J shed 4 bases, and the junction held 11 bases outside the gene matches. The CDR3 has 15 residues. The germline gives CDR1 LNHDA, CDR2 SQIVND (reference sequence). This CDR3 is CASSNRQGLPYGYTF. In nucleotides, the CDR3 is TGTGCCAGTAGCAACAGACAGGGTTTGCCCTATGGCTACACCTTC.

The V and J genes are TRBV19 and TRBJ1-4; D is possibly TRBD1 (5 bases). This CDR3 is 15 amino acids long. Germline V gene data show CDR1 as LNHDA and CDR2 as SQIVND (reference sequence). Between the trimmed V and J ends, which lost 7 bases and 3 bases, there was a span of 15 bases. CDR3 sequence: CASTPRGSPNEKLFF. The CDR3 coding sequence is TGTGCCAGTACTCCTAGGGGCAGCCCTAATGAAAAACTGTTTTTT.

The V call is TRBV5-4, the J call TRBJ2-2; no definite D call. This CDR3 is 15 amino acids long. The germline gives CDR1 SGHNT, CDR2 YYREEE (reference sequence). The V end was cut by 4 bases, the J end by 3 bases, with 13 bases between. CDR3 sequence: CASSRKWVDTGELFF. The CDR3 DNA is TGTGCCAGCAGCCGGAAGTGGGTGGACACCGGGGAGCTGTTTTTT.